This entry describes one T cell receptor (beta chain). The antigen is not known. This sample was included in a study of a mutant IDH1 vaccine in newly diagnosed glioma. Study-level background: Most patients had radiochemotherapy with temozolomide before enrollment; others had one alone. Study-level points and caveats: Top-clonotype changes in peripheral T cells seemed unrelated to pseudoprogression. Of the patients, 85% to 95% had vaccine-induced immune responses.

This CDR3 spans 15 amino acids. The V gene's germline CDR1 is GTSNPN and CDR2 SVGIG (reference sequence). V lost 0 bases to trimming and J lost 2 bases, with 11 bases between them. The table came from immunoSEQ multiplex PCR; TCRdb's copy has only in-frame clones and leaves some out. The profile shows 50,000 or so clones, about four fifths of them singletons. Time point noted: baseline, week 1 (first vaccination visit). The treatment here: pre-vaccination baseline after standard-of-care therapy. Each of the donors came in with new WHO grade 3 or 4 astrocytomas that were IDH1-mutant and ATRX-lost. The clonotype comes from a man aged 18 to 35 with glioma. The chain combines TRBV30 with TRBJ2-1; possibly TRBD2 for D (5 bases). This material consisted of PBMCs, taken from a glioma patient treated with radiotherapy, temozolomide or both. DNA for the CDR3: TGTGCCTGGAGTGTAGGGCGGAGGCCCTACAATGAGCAGTTCTTC. This gives the protein CAWSVGRRPYNEQFF.